This TCR beta chain stems from a study of blood T cell repertoires in COVID-19. J lost 4 bases, V lost 4 bases, and 8 bases had no gene match. Germline CDR1 MGHRA, CDR2 YSYEKL. This CDR3 has 16 residues. The study recruited people aged 18 to 89 years across more than 20 US areas. During the 2 weeks before they entered the study, exposed participants had met someone with a PCR-confirmed or clinician-diagnosed COVID-19 case. Clones were sequenced by immunoSEQ multiplex PCR, and TCRdb holds only the in-frame ones, with some missing. The sample shows hundreds of thousands of clones, roughly 85% of them seen only once.

What was sequenced was PBMCs or T cells enriched from blood (not recorded which). The chain is built from TRBV4-1 and TRBJ2-2, with TRBD1 matching 8 bases. The receptor was isolated from a man aged 35 to 55 who had been exposed to COVID-19. CDR3 nucleotides: TGCGCCAGCAGCCTCGTCACAGGGGGAGGCACCGGGGAGCTGTTTTTT. It codes for CASSLVTGGGTGELFF.